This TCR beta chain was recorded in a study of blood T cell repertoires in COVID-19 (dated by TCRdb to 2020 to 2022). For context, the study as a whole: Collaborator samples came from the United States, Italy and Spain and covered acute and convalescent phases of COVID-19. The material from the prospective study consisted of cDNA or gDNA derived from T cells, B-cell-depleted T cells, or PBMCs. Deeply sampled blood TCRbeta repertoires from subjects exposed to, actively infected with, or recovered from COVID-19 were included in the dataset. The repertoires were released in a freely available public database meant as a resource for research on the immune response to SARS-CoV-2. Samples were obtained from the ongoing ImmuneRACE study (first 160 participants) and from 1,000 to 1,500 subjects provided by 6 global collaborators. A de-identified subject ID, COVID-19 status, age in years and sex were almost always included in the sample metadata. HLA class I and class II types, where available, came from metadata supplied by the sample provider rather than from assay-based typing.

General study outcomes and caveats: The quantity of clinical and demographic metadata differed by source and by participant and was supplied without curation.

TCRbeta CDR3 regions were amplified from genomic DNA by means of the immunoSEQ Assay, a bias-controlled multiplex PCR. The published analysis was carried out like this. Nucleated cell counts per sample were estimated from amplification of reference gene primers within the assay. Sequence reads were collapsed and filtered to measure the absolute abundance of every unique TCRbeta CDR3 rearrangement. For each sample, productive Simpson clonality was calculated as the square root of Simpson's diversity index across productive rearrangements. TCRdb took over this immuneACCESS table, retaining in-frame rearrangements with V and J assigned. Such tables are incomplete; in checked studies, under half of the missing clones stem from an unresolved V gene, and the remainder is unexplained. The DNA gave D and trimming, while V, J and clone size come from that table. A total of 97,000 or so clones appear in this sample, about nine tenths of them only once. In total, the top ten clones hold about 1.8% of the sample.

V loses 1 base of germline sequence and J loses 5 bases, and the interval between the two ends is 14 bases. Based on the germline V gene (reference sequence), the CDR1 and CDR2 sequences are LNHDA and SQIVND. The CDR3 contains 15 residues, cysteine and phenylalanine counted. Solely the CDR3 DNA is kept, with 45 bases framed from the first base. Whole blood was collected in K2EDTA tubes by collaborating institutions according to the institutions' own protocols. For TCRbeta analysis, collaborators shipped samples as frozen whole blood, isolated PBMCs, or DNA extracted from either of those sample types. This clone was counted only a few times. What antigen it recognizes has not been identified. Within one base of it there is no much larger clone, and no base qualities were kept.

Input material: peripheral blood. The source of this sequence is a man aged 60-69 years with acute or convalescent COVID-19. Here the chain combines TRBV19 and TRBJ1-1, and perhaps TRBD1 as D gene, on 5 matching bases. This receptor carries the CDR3 CASSIGRTPVTEAFF. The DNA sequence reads TGTGCCAGTAGTATAGGTAGGACACCGGTTACTGAAGCTTTCTTT. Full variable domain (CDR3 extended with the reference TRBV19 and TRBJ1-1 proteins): DGGITQSPKYLFRKEGQNVTLSCEQNLNHDAMYWYRQDPGQGLRLIYYSQIVNDFQKGDIAEGYSVSREKKESFPLTVTSAQKNPTAFYLCASSIGRTPVTEAFFGQGTRLTVV.